These 10 T cell receptor beta chains were all obtained from the same sample, sequenced in a study of blood T cell repertoires in COVID-19. Assay: immunoSEQ multiplex PCR; the TCRdb copy retains only in-frame clones and omits some. The table has over 90,000 clones, more than 75% seen once. The sample comprised peripheral blood. The receptors were sampled from a human donor in a cohort sampled during active COVID-19.

The V and J genes are TRBV7-9 and TRBJ1-5; 10 bases align to TRBD1. Germline assignment: CDR1 SEHNR and CDR2 FQNEAQ (reference sequence). Trimming removed 5 bases from V and 5 bases from J; junction bases left unmatched: 18. There are 19 residues in the CDR3. The CDR3 bases are TGTGCCAGCAGCCCCGCTGGGACAGGGGACCTACTGGGCGATCAGCCCCAGCATTTT. This codes for CASSPAGTGDLLGDQPQHF. The whole variable domain, remainder taken from reference TRBV7-9 and TRBJ1-5, is DTGVSQNPRHKITKRGQNVTFRCDPISEHNRLYWYRQTLGQGPEFLTYFQNEAQLEKSRLLSDRFSAERPKGSFSTLEIQRTEQGDSAMYLCASSPAGTGDLLGDQPQHFGDGTRLSIL.

This chain uses TRBV7-3 with TRBJ1-1; D perhaps matches TRBD1 (5 bases). This CDR3 is 13 amino acids long. Trimming took 4 bases from V and 5 from J, leaving 11 bases between them. Per germline, CDR1 SGHTA and CDR2 FQGTGA. The CDR3 here is CASSSPGGTEAFF. As DNA, the CDR3 is TGTGCCAGCAGCTCCCCCGGGGGGACTGAAGCTTTCTTT.

The chain joins TRBV4-3 to TRBJ1-2; D unresolved. The CDR3 is 15 residues long. CDR1 and CDR2 from the germline V gene are LGHNA and YSLEER. With 1 base removed from V and 2 bases from J, the gap between germline ends came to 11 bases. CDR3 amino acids: CASSQGLSGNYGYTF. In DNA, the CDR3 is TGCGCCAGCAGCCAAGGTTTGTCGGGGAACTATGGCTACACCTTC.

The rearrangement uses TRBV2 and TRBJ2-1; perhaps TRBD1 as D (5 bases). V was shortened by 6 bases and J by 9 bases, with 15 bases between the two germline ends. The CDR3 spans 13 residues. The germline CDR1 and CDR2 sequences are SNHLY and FYNNEI. As DNA, the CDR3 is TGTGCCAGCAGGGGCAATCAGGGCGGTGAGCAGTTCTTC. Translation gives CASRGNQGGEQFF.

The V and J genes are TRBV6-5 and TRBJ1-5, with 12 bases aligning to TRBD1. CDR3 size: 15 residues. The V gene end was trimmed by 5 bases and the J gene end by 5 bases; junction bases not matched to a gene: 4. Germline CDR1 reads MNHEY; CDR2 reads SVGAGI. The CDR3 is CASSPRDRGHQPQHF. The CDR3 nucleotides read TGTGCCAGCAGTCCCCGGGACAGGGGGCATCAGCCCCAGCATTTT.

The V gene is TRBV5-1, the J gene TRBJ2-7; tentatively, D is TRBD2 (5 bases). This CDR3 spans 15 amino acids. Germline V gene data show CDR1 as SGHRS and CDR2 as YFSETQ. V lost 4 bases and J 3 bases, leaving 17 bases between the germline ends. This CDR3 is CASSPREPNLYEQYF. CDR3 sequence (DNA): TGCGCCAGCAGCCCAAGGGAGCCGAATCTCTACGAGCAGTACTTC.

The chain uses TRBV27 and TRBJ2-1; 7 nucleotides agree with TRBD2. Trimming at V came to 4 bases and at J to 3 bases, leaving 3 bases not matched to a gene. This CDR3 spans 14 amino acids. Per the germline V gene, CDR1 is MNHEY and CDR2 is SMNVEV (reference sequence). The CDR3 nucleotides read TGTGCCAGCAGTTATGGGGGGGTCTACAATGAGCAGTTCTTC. This translates into CASSYGGVYNEQFF.

The chain is built from TRBV4-2 and TRBJ2-5; 11 nucleotides line up with TRBD2. CDR1 is LGHNA and CDR2 is YNFKEQ in the germline V gene. The V and J ends lost 3 bases and 0 bases, in that order; junction bases with no gene match: 3. The CDR3 has 16 amino acids. In DNA form, the CDR3 reads TGTGCCAGCAGCCAGATAGCGGGGGGGTACCAAGAGACCCAGTACTTC. Translated: CASSQIAGGYQETQYF.

This sequence joins TRBV6-5 and TRBJ2-7, with TRBD1 matching 8 bases. J lost 5 bases, V lost 5 bases, and 2 bases had no gene match. Germline values: CDR1 MNHEY, CDR2 SVGAGI. The CDR3 spans 12 residues. CDR3 amino acids: CASSRTGHEQYF. The CDR3 DNA sequence: TGTGCCAGCAGTCGGACAGGGCACGAGCAGTACTTC.

The genes are TRBV10-3 and TRBJ1-1; TRBD1 matches at 11 bases. CDR1 and CDR2 from the germline V gene are ENHRY and SYGVKD. V was pared by 6 bases and J by 3 bases, with 9 bases of the junction left unmatched. The CDR3 contains 16 residues. CDR3 sequence reads: CAIRLGQGAGDTEAFF. The CDR3 region has the DNA TGTGCCATCAGGTTAGGACAGGGGGCAGGGGACACTGAAGCTTTCTTT.